This T cell receptor (beta chain) was sequenced for a study of radiation and T cells in renal cell carcinoma. The overall study: Nephrectomy followed 15 Gy stereotactic body radiation by 4 weeks. Study-level points and caveats: In blood, top tumor clones expanded by 2 weeks, shrinking by 4. No pretreatment tumor biopsies were available for baseline clonotypes.

This CDR3 has 11 amino acids. Per the germline V gene, CDR1 is SGHAT and CDR2 is FQNNGV. The V gene lost 5 bases and the J gene lost 4 bases, with 5 bases spanning the gap. Time point here: baseline pretreatment blood. As for treatment: 15 Gy SBRT to primary tumor, nephrectomy 4 weeks later. With respect to this clone: Its antigen remains unidentified.

TCRdb's table, derived via immunoSEQ multiplex PCR, lists solely in-frame clones and lacks some. There are 100,000 to 150,000 clones in the sample; roughly 85% occur only once, and about 3% lies in the top ten. The source is a woman aged 55-69 years with renal cell carcinoma. V is TRBV11-2 and J is TRBJ1-2, with D uncertain. Specimen: blood, collected from a patient whose treatment included radiotherapy and nephrectomy. The DNA of the CDR3 is TGTGCCAGCAGCCCGAGCTATGGCTACACCTTC. It codes for CASSPSYGYTF.